Following are 14 T cell receptor beta chains from one sample sequenced in a study of blood T cell repertoires in COVID-19. The protocol was immunoSEQ multiplex PCR, while the TCRdb copy is restricted to in-frame clones and leaves out a portion. The sample holds about 220,000 clones; 80% to 90% are singletons and the top ten take around 2.2%. The material sequenced was peripheral blood. The receptor set was obtained from a man under 40 who had recovered from COVID-19.

The chain couples TRBV21-1 to TRBJ1-1. TRBV21-1 is classified as a pseudogene. This CDR3 is built from 15 residues. CDR3 region: CASSQRGIGYTEAFF. CDR3 bases: TGTGCCAGCAGCCAGCGGGGTATTGGGTACACTGAAGCTTTCTTT.

The J gene is TRBJ2-1, the V gene TRBV27; the D gene is possibly TRBD1 (6 bases). Trimming took off 10 bases at V and 2 bases at J, with 12 bases between the two ends. The germline gives CDR1 MNHEY, CDR2 SMNVEV (reference sequence). The CDR3 has 13 amino acids. CDR3 sequence reads: CATRDNAYNEQFF. For the CDR3, the DNA is TGTGCCACCCGGGACAACGCCTACAATGAGCAGTTCTTC.

The rearrangement links TRBV7-2 to TRBJ2-1, with 13 bases lining up with TRBD2. This CDR3 is built from 16 residues. Germline CDR1 is SGHTA and CDR2 is FQGNSA. V dropped 3 bases and J dropped 5; count of bases not matched to a gene: 4. The DNA for the CDR3 is TGTGCCAGCAGCTTGACTAGCGGGGGGTTCGACAATGAGCAGTTCTTC. Translating gives CASSLTSGGFDNEQFF.

The V call is TRBV18, the J call TRBJ1-1, with TRBD1 as a possible D gene (6 bases). V was pared by 6 bases and J by 5 bases, with 16 bases between. Germline lookup yields CDR1 KGHSH and CDR2 LQKENI. CDR3 length: 14 residues. The CDR3 spells CASSRNREGTEAFF. DNA of the CDR3: TGTGCCAGCTCTCGAAACAGGGAGGGGACTGAAGCTTTCTTT.

This chain connects TRBV12-3 or TRBV12-4 to TRBJ2-1; maybe TRBD2 (5 bases). V lost 3 bases to trimming and J lost 7 bases, with 10 bases between them. There are 13 residues in the CDR3. Here the CDR3 DNA reads TGTGCCAGCAGTTTTTATGAGGGTAATGAGCAGTTCTTC. It encodes CASSFYEGNEQFF.

This clone was seen ten or more times. The chain is built from TRBV5-1 and TRBJ2-5; 7 bases agree with TRBD1. The CDR3 is 13 amino acids. Germline CDR1 and CDR2: SGHRS and YFSETQ. The V segment lost 2 bases and the J segment 4 bases; nucleotides outside the gene matches: 2. Here the CDR3 reads CASSFPGGETQYF. The DNA of the CDR3 is TGCGCCAGCAGCTTCCCAGGGGGAGAGACCCAGTACTTC.

V usage is TRBV4-3 and J usage is TRBJ1-1, with D uncertain. The V end lost 1 base, the J end lost 0 bases, and 9 bases lay between the germline ends. CDR1 is LGHNA and CDR2 is YSLEER in the germline V gene. The CDR3 covers 15 residues. The CDR3 coding sequence is TGCGCCAGCAGCCAAGGGGCTCGTCTGAACACTGAAGCTTTCTTT. The encoded protein is CASSQGARLNTEAFF.

This chain links TRBV19 with TRBJ1-5, with 7 bases matching TRBD1. After removal of 10 bases from V and 8 bases from J, the junction contained 14 bases not matched to a gene. The CDR3 extends over 14 amino acids. Germline CDR1 reads LNHDA; CDR2 reads SQIVND (reference sequence). CDR3 nucleotide sequence: TGTGCCACCTTATCAACAGGGGCCTGGGAGCCCCAGCATTTT. Protein product: CATLSTGAWEPQHF. The full variable domain, completed using reference TRBV19 and TRBJ1-5, is DGGITQSPKYLFRKEGQNVTLSCEQNLNHDAMYWYRQDPGQGLRLIYYSQIVNDFQKGDIAEGYSVSREKKESFPLTVTSAQKNPTAFYLCATLSTGAWEPQHFGDGTRLSIL.

The gene calls are TRBV21-1 and TRBJ2-7; the D call TRBD1 from the table was never checked on the DNA. TRBV21-1 counts as a pseudogene. CDR3 length: 15 amino acids. CDR3 DNA: TGTGCCAGCAGCAAAGGAGGGGGACAGGGTTACGAGCAGTACTTC. As protein: CASSKGGGQGYEQYF.

This rearrangement joins TRBV7-9 to TRBJ2-2; TRBD2 agrees at 8 bases. V was pared by 7 bases and J by 3 bases, with 10 bases of the junction left unmatched. This CDR3 has 16 amino acids. Germline loops: CDR1 SEHNR, CDR2 FQNEAQ (reference sequence). The CDR3 protein is CASTPGGADYTGELFF. The CDR3 bases are TGTGCCAGCACCCCGGGGGGGGCGGATTACACCGGGGAGCTGTTTTTT.

In nucleotides, the CDR3 is TGTGCCAGCAGCTTGGTGACAGGGGGACCCTACGAGCAGTACTTC. It yields the protein CASSLVTGGPYEQYF. V and J are TRBV5-5 and TRBJ2-7, with 9 bases identical to TRBD1. This CDR3 is built from 15 residues. With 0 bases clipped from V and 2 bases from J, the junction kept 3 bases outside the gene matches. Germline V gene data show CDR1 as SGHKS and CDR2 as YYEKEE (reference sequence).

The chain couples TRBV18 to TRBJ2-4; D is perhaps TRBD1 (6 bases). Germline CDR1 is KGHSH and CDR2 is LQKENI. The CDR3 totals 15 residues. The germline V and J ends were trimmed by 2 bases and 1 base, with 9 bases remaining between them. The CDR3 here is CASSPNTGAKNIQYF. CDR3 nucleotide sequence: TGTGCCAGCTCACCAAACACAGGGGCCAAAAACATTCAGTACTTC. The full variable domain, with the rest looked up from reference TRBV18 and TRBJ2-4, is NAGVMQNPRHLVRRRGQEARLRCSPMKGHSHVYWYRQLPEEGLKFMVYLQKENIIDESGMPKERFSAEFPKEGPSILRIQQVVRGDSAAYFCASSPNTGAKNIQYFGAGTRLSVL.

The CDR3 bases are TGTGCCAGCAGCGTAGACTCTCGGGAGACCCAGTACTTC. Protein: CASSVDSRETQYF. V usage is TRBV9 and J usage is TRBJ2-5; D unresolved. Trimming took off 0 bases at V and 5 bases at J, with 8 bases between the two ends. This CDR3 region has 13 residues. The germline V gene has CDR1 SGDLS and CDR2 YYNGEE.

This clone showed up just a few times. The chain joins TRBV19 to TRBJ1-1; D might be TRBD1 (5 bases). The CDR3 length is 16 residues. The germline gives CDR1 LNHDA, CDR2 SQIVND (reference sequence). V shed 10 bases and J shed 5 bases, with 26 bases lying between them. CDR3 DNA sequence: TGTGCCACCCCGGGACTTCTCAAACGGGGAGGAACTGAAGCTTTCTTT. Translated, it gives CATPGLLKRGGTEAFF. Combining the CDR3 with reference TRBV19 and TRBJ1-1 gives the whole variable domain DGGITQSPKYLFRKEGQNVTLSCEQNLNHDAMYWYRQDPGQGLRLIYYSQIVNDFQKGDIAEGYSVSREKKESFPLTVTSAQKNPTAFYLCATPGLLKRGGTEAFFGQGTRLTVV.